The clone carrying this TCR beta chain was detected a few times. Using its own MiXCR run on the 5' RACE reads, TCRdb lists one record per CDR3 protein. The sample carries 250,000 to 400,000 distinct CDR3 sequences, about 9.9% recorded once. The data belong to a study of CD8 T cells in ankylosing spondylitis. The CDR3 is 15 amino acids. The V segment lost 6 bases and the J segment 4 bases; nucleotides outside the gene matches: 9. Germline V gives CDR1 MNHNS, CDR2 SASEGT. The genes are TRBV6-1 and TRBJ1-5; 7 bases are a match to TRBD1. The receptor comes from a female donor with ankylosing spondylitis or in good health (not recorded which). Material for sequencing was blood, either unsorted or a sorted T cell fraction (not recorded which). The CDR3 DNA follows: TGTGCCAGCAGCCCAGGACAGGTCATTAATCAGCCCCAGCATTTT. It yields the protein CASSPGQVINQPQHF.